Sequencing of this TCR beta chain was carried out in a study of vaccination and CD4 T cells after COVID-19. Study summary: The convalescents were made up of six males and four females, two of whom were Hispanic. Investigators stimulated cells with overlapping spike peptides drawn from SARS-CoV-2, HCoV-NL63, HCoV-OC43 and HCoV-229E.

Treatment reported: roughly nine-day PBMC culture with coronavirus spike peptide pools or control peptides (ViraFEST assay). The culture of more than 1.5 million PBMCs per well included 8.5 to 10 IU/ml IL-2 and around 11 ug/ml peptide pools. This CDR3 spans 11 amino acids. In germline, CDR1 is MDHEN, CDR2 SYDVKM. V was trimmed by 7 bases and J by 5 bases, leaving 9 bases between them. The Oncomine TCR Beta short-read assay generated sequence data from the DNA of cultured CD4+ T cells. Genomic DNA extraction was carried out from cultured CD4+ T cells. One entry per CDR3 protein results from TCRdb running MiXCR on the PCR reads. This table holds under 20,000 distinct CDR3 sequences, about 72% found once. The count of this clonotype is one. The target antigen is unknown.

This rearrangement joins TRBV28 to TRBJ2-7; D unclear. The receptor was derived from a human donor who had recovered from COVID-19. Sequenced: CD4+ T cells from blood, cultured in vitro. The CDR3 is CASTLSNEQYF. CDR3 nucleotide sequence: TGTGCCAGCACCTTAAGCAACGAGCAGTACTTC. Looking up the rest from reference TRBV28 and TRBJ2-7 gives the full variable domain: DVKVTQSSRYLVKRTGEKVFLECVQDMDHENMFWYRQDPGLGLRLIYFSYDVKMKEKGDIPEGYSVSREKKERFSLILESASTNQTSMYLCASTLSNEQYFGPGTRLTVT.